This T cell receptor beta chain was sequenced for a study of metastatic and nonmetastatic thyroid tumors. Study-wide findings and caveats: It was reported that TCR beta diversity was significantly higher in malignant thyroid tumors than benign nodules, in blood and tumor.

TCRdb re-clonotyped the PCR reads via MiXCR. The table has some 4,100 clones, around 35% seen once; the top ten hold 27%. The V and J ends lost 6 bases and 3 bases respectively, with 15 bases between them. Germline lookup yields CDR1 SNHLY and CDR2 FYNNEI. The CDR3 runs 14 residues. This clone has only a few counts. Its antigen is still unknown. Patients were all untreated before their thyroid surgery. Specimen: adjacent normal tissue. The rearrangement links TRBV2 to TRBJ2-7; D tentatively fits TRBD1 or TRBD2 (5 bases each). This TCR came from a male donor with papillary thyroid cancer or a benign thyroid nodule (not recorded which). Some clones in this sample may be carry-over from other donors' samples. This chain's CDR3 is CASSRLPQDYEQYF. Written as DNA, the CDR3 is TGTGCCAGCAGCAGACTACCACAGGACTACGAGCAGTACTTC.